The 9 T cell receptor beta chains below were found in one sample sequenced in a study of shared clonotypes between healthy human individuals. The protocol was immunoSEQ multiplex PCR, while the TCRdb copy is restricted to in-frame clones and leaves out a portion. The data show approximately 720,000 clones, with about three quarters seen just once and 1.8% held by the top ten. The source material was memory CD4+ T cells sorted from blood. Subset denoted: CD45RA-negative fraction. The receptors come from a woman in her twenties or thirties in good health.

The CDR3 coding sequence is TGTGCCAGCAGTCCTGGTCTGGTTTTGACCTACGAGCAGTACTTC. Encoded protein: CASSPGLVLTYEQYF. The gene calls are TRBV28 and TRBJ2-7; D not certain. V was shortened by 5 bases and J by 2 bases, with 16 bases between the two germline ends. The CDR3 contains 15 residues. Germline V lookup: CDR1 MDHEN, CDR2 SYDVKM.

CDR3 nucleotide sequence: TGTGCCAGCAGCTTACTAGGGGATCTTAACACTGAAGCTTTCTTT. Protein product: CASSLLGDLNTEAFF. The chain combines TRBV5-6 with TRBJ1-1; D might be TRBD1 (5 bases). The CDR3 covers 15 residues. Trimming shortened V by 2 bases and J by 2 bases, and 13 bases separated the two germline ends. CDR1 is SGHDT and CDR2 is YYEEEE in the germline V gene. Full variable domain (missing parts from reference TRBV5-6 and TRBJ1-1): DAGVTQSPTHLIKTRGQQVTLRCSPKSGHDTVSWYQQALGQGPQFIFQYYEEEERQRGNFPDRFSGHQFPNYSSELNVNALLLGDSALYLCASSLLGDLNTEAFFGQGTRLTVV.

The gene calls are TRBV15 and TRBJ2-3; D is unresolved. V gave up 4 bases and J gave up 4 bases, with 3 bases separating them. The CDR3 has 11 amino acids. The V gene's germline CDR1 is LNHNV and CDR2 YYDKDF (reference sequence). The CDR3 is CATSTADTQYF. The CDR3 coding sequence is TGTGCCACCAGCACTGCAGATACGCAGTATTTT.

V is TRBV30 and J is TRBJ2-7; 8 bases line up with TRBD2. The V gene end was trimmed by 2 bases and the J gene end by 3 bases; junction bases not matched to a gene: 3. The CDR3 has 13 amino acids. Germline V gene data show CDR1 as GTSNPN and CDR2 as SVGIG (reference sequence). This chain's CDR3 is CAWSSGLVYEQYF. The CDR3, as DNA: TGTGCCTGGAGTTCGGGACTAGTCTACGAGCAGTACTTC.

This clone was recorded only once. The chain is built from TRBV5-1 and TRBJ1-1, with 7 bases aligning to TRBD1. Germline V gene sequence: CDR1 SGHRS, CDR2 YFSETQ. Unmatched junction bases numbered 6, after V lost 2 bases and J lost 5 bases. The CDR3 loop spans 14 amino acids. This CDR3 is CASSFDRVGTEAFF. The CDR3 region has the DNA TGCGCCAGCAGCTTCGACAGGGTTGGTACTGAAGCTTTCTTT.

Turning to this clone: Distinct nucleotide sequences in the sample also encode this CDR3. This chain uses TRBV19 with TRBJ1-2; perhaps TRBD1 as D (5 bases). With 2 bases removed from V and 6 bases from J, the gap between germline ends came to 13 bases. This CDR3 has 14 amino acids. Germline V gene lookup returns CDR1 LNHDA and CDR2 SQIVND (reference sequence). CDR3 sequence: CASSISGGEDGYTF. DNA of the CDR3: TGTGCCAGTAGTATATCCGGGGGAGAGGATGGCTACACCTTC.

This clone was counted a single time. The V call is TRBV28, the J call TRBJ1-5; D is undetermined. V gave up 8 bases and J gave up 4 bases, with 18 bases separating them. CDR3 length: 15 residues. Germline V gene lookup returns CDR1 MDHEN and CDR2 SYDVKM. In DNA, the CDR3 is TGTGCCAGCTCTACCGGCGGGCGGAGAAATCAGCCCCAGCATTTT. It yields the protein CASSTGGRRNQPQHF.

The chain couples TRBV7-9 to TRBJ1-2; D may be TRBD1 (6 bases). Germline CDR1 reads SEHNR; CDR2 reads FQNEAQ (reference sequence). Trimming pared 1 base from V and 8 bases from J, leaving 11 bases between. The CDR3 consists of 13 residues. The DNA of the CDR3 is TGTGCCAGCAGCTTAGAAACAGGGTCGGGCTACACCTTC. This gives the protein CASSLETGSGYTF.

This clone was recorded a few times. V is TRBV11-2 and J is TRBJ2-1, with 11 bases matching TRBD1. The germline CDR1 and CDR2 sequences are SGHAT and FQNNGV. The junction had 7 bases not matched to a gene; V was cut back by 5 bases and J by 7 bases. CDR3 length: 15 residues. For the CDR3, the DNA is TGTGCCAGCAGCCGGGACAGGGGGGTATGGAATGAGCAGTTCTTC. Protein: CASSRDRGVWNEQFF.